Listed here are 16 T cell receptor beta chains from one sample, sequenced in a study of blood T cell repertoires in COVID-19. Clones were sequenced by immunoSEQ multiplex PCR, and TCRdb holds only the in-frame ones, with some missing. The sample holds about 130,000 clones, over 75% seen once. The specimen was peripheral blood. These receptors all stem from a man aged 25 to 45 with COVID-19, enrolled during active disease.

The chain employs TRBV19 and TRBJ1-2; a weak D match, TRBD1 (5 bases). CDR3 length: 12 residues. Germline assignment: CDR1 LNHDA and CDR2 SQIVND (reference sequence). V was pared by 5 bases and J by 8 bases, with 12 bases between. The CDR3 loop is CASSHRSGGYTF. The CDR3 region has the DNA TGTGCCAGTAGTCACAGGAGTGGCGGCTACACCTTC. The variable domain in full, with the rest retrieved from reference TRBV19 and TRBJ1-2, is DGGITQSPKYLFRKEGQNVTLSCEQNLNHDAMYWYRQDPGQGLRLIYYSQIVNDFQKGDIAEGYSVSREKKESFPLTVTSAQKNPTAFYLCASSHRSGGYTFGSGTRLTVV.

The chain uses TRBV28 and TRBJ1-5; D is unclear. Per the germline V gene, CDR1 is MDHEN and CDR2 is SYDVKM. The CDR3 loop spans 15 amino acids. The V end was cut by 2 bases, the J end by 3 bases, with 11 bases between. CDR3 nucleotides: TGTGCCAGCAGTTTAAGGTCCGGGATCAATCAGCCCCAGCATTTT. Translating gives CASSLRSGINQPQHF. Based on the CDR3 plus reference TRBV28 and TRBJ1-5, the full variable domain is DVKVTQSSRYLVKRTGEKVFLECVQDMDHENMFWYRQDPGLGLRLIYFSYDVKMKEKGDIPEGYSVSREKKERFSLILESASTNQTSMYLCASSLRSGINQPQHFGDGTRLSIL.

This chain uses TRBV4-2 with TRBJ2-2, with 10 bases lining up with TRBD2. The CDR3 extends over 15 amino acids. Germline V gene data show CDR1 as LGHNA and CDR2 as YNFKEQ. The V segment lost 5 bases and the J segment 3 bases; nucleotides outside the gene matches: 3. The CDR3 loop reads CASSTAGGDTGELFF. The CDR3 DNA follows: TGTGCCAGCAGCACAGCGGGGGGGGACACCGGGGAGCTGTTTTTT.

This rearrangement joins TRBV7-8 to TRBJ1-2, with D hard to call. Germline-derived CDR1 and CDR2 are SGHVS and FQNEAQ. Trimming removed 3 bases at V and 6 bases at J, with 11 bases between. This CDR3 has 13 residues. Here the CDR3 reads CASSFEVVDGYTF. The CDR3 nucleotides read TGTGCCAGCAGCTTCGAGGTAGTCGATGGCTACACCTTC.

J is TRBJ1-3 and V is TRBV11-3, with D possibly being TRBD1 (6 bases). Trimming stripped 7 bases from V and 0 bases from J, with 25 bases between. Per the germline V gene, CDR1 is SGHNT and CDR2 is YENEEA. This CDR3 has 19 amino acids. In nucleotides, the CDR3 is TGTGCCAGCACCCAAATCGGACAGACTTATCCGTTCTCTGGAAACACCATATATTTT. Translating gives CASTQIGQTYPFSGNTIYF.

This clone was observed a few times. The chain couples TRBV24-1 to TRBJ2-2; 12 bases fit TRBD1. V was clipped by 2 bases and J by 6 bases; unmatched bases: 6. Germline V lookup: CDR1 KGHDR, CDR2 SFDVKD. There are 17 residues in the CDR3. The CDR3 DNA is TGTGCCACCAGTGATTACCGGGACAGGGGGCGCGCCGGGGAGCTGTTTTTT. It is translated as CATSDYRDRGRAGELFF.

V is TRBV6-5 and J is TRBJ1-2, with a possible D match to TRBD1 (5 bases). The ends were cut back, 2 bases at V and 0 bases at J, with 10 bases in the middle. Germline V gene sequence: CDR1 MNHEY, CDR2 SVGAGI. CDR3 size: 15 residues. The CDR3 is CASSYIQGTNYGYTF. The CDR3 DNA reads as TGTGCCAGCAGTTACATCCAGGGTACTAACTATGGCTACACCTTC.

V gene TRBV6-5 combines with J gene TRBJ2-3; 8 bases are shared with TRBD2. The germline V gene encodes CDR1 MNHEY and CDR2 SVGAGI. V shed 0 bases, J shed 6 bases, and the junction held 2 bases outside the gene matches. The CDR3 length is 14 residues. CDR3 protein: CASSYSSGGDTQYF. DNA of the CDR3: TGTGCCAGCAGTTACTCCAGCGGGGGTGATACGCAGTATTTT.

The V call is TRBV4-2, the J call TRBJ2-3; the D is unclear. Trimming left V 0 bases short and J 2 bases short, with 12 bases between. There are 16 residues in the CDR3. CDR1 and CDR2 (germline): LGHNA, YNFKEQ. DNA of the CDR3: TGTGCCAGCAGCCAAGATACGAGGCATACCACAGATACGCAGTATTTT. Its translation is CASSQDTRHTTDTQYF.

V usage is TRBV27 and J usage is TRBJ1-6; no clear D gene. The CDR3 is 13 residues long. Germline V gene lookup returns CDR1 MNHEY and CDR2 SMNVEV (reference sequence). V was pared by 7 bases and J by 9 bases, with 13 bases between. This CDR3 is CASTSLEGSPLHF. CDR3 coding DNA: TGTGCCAGCACTTCACTTGAGGGTTCACCCCTCCACTTT.

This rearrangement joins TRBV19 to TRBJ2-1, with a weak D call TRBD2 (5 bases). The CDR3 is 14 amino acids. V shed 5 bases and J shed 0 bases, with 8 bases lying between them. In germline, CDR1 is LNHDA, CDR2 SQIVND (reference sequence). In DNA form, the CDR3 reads TGTGCCAGTAGTTCACTAGGCTCCTACAATGAGCAGTTCTTC. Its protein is CASSSLGSYNEQFF. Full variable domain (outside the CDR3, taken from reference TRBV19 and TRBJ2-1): DGGITQSPKYLFRKEGQNVTLSCEQNLNHDAMYWYRQDPGQGLRLIYYSQIVNDFQKGDIAEGYSVSREKKESFPLTVTSAQKNPTAFYLCASSSLGSYNEQFFGPGTRLTVL.

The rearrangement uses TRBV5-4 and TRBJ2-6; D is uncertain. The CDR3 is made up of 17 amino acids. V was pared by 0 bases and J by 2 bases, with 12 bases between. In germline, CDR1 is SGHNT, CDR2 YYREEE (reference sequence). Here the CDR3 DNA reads TGTGCCAGCAGCTTGGACTCTCTAGGTACTGGGGCCAACGTCCTGACTTTC. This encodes CASSLDSLGTGANVLTF.

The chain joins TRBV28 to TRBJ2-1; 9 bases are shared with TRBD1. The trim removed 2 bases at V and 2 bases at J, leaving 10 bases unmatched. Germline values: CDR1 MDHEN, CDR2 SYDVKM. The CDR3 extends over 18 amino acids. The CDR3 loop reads CASSLRGRYRGPYNEQFF. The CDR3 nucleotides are TGTGCCAGCAGTTTAAGGGGAAGGTACAGGGGGCCCTACAATGAGCAGTTCTTC.

This chain's CDR3 is CASSLDRDRTYEQYF. CDR3 bases: TGTGCCAGCAGCCTCGACAGGGATCGCACCTACGAGCAGTACTTC. The J gene is TRBJ2-7, the V gene TRBV11-1, with TRBD1 identical over 7 bases. Trimming at V came to 5 bases and at J to 2 bases, leaving 9 bases not matched to a gene. The CDR3 has 15 amino acids. The germline CDR1 and CDR2 sequences are SGHAT and FQDESV (reference sequence). Complete variable domain (other parts from reference TRBV11-1 and TRBJ2-7): EAEVAQSPRYKITEKSQAVAFWCDPISGHATLYWYRQILGQGPELLVQFQDESVVDDSQLPKDRFSAERLKGVDSTLKIQPAELGDSAMYLCASSLDRDRTYEQYFGPGTRLTVT.

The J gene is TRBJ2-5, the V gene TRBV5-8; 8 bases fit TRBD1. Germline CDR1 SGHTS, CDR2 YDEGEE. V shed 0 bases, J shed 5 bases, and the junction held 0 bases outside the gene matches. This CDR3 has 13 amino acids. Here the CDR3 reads CASSLDRGETQYF. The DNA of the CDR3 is TGTGCCAGCAGCTTGGACAGGGGGGAGACCCAGTACTTC.

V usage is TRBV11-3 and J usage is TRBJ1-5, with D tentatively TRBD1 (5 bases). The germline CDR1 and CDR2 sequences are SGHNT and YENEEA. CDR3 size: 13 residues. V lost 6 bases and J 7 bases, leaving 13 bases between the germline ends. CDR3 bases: TGTGCCAGCAGTCTTTTTGACAGCCAGCCCCAGCATTTT. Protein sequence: CASSLFDSQPQHF.